Each of the 15 T cell receptor beta chains below was sequenced from the same sample in a study of T cells in Graves' hyperthyroidism and ophthalmopathy. Regions amplified from RNA transcripts were the TCR beta CDR3 regions. First-round RT-PCR of the TCR CDR3 relied on the HTBI primer set. TCRdb recomputed calls from the multiplex PCR reads with MiXCR, one row per CDR3 protein. The sample lists 450,000 to 700,000 distinct CDR3 sequences; around 45% were seen once. The material sequenced was peripheral blood or thyroid tissue (not recorded which). These receptors were obtained from an adult woman with Graves' disease, either hyperthyroidism or ophthalmopathy (not recorded which).

Many counts were recorded for this clonotype. The V gene is TRBV28, the J gene TRBJ1-1; D gene unclear. V lost 2 bases and J lost 7, with 5 bases in between. CDR1 MDHEN and CDR2 SYDVKM come from the germline V gene. CDR3 size: 11 residues. CDR3 nucleotide sequence: TGTGCCAGCAGTTTAATGAGTGAAGCTTTCTTT. It codes for CASSLMSEAFF.

This sequence joins TRBV28 and TRBJ1-3; D unresolved. Per the germline V gene, CDR1 is MDHEN and CDR2 is SYDVKM. Trimming left V 2 bases short and J 0 bases short, with 8 bases between. The CDR3 consists of 15 residues. CDR3 sequence: CASSLIARSGNTIYF. The CDR3 nucleotides are TGTGCCAGCAGTTTAATAGCGCGCTCTGGAAACACCATATATTTT.

V gene TRBV7-9 combines with J gene TRBJ1-4, with D unclear. Between the trimmed V and J ends, which lost 1 base and 8 bases, there was a span of 17 bases. Germline values: CDR1 SEHNR, CDR2 FQNEAQ (reference sequence). The CDR3 is made up of 16 amino acids. CDR3: CASSLVPEVRREKLFF. CDR3 sequence (DNA): TGTGCCAGCAGCTTAGTACCCGAGGTCCGCCGAGAAAAACTGTTTTTT.

On this clonotype itself: This may be a read error: a much more frequent sequence differs by one nucleotide. The V call is TRBV24-1, the J call TRBJ2-7; D is unresolved. CDR1 and CDR2 (germline): KGHDR, SFDVKD. The CDR3 totals 11 residues. The CDR3 protein is CATSDLYEQCF. CDR3 sequence (DNA): TGTGCCACCAGTGATCTTTACGAGCAGTGCTTC.

The chain employs TRBV20-1 and TRBJ2-7, with a weak D call TRBD2 (7 bases). Looked up from germline, CDR1 is DFQATT and CDR2 is SNEGSKA (reference sequence). The CDR3 runs 14 residues. V was pared by 4 bases and J by 4 bases, with 17 bases between. DNA for the CDR3: TGCAGTGCTATGTCGGGGGGCGCAAGGTACGAGCAGTACTTC. It specifies CSAMSGGARYEQYF.

This rearrangement joins TRBV20-1 to TRBJ2-7; the match to TRBD1 covers 8 bases. Looked up from germline, CDR1 is DFQATT and CDR2 is SNEGSKA (reference sequence). Germline trimming cut 3 bases from V and 7 bases from J; bases unmatched to any gene: 8. The CDR3 contains 13 residues. CDR3 DNA: TGCAGTGCTAGTCGCAGGGGGCTTTCAGAGCAGTACTTC. Its translation is CSASRRGLSEQYF.

This clonotype has ten or more counts. This chain joins TRBV19 and TRBJ2-6; possibly TRBD1 for D (5 bases). The length of the CDR3 is 14 residues. Germline loops: CDR1 LNHDA, CDR2 SQIVND (reference sequence). V lost 5 bases, J lost 1 base, and 6 bases lay in between. DNA of the CDR3: TGTGCCAGTAGTTCAGGGTCTGGGGCCAACGTCCTGACTTTC. Translation gives CASSSGSGANVLTF. The variable domain in full, completed from reference TRBV19 and TRBJ2-6, reads DGGITQSPKYLFRKEGQNVTLSCEQNLNHDAMYWYRQDPGQGLRLIYYSQIVNDFQKGDIAEGYSVSREKKESFPLTVTSAQKNPTAFYLCASSSGSGANVLTFGAGSRLTVL.

This clonotype was seen just once. The CDR3, as DNA: TGTGCCAGCAGCTTACTAGCGGGAAACGAGCAGTACTTC. It specifies CASSLLAGNEQYF. The chain links TRBV7-2 to TRBJ2-7, with TRBD2 matching over 9 bases. V shed 2 bases, J shed 5 bases, and the junction held 1 base outside the gene matches. Germline V gene lookup returns CDR1 SGHTA and CDR2 FQGNSA. The CDR3 has 13 amino acids. Together with reference TRBV7-2 and TRBJ2-7, the CDR3 gives the full variable domain: GAGVSQSPSNKVTEKGKDVELRCDPISGHTALYWYRQSLGQGLEFLIYFQGNSAPDKSGLPSDRFSAERTGGSVSTLTIQRTQQEDSAVYLCASSLLAGNEQYFGPGTRLTVT.

This clonotype was detected ten times or more. The V and J genes are TRBV25-1 and TRBJ2-7; possibly TRBD1 for D (6 bases). Trimming took 2 bases from V and 3 from J, leaving 14 bases between them. There are 15 residues in the CDR3. Germline CDR1 is MGHDK and CDR2 is SYGVNS. The CDR3 loop is CASSEQPKGGYEQYF. The CDR3 DNA sequence: TGTGCCAGCAGTGAACAACCAAAAGGGGGCTACGAGCAGTACTTC.

The rearrangement uses TRBV5-4 and TRBJ2-5, with TRBD1 matching over 9 bases. This CDR3 is built from 15 residues. The V gene's germline CDR1 is SGHNT and CDR2 YYREEE (reference sequence). The J segment lost 5 bases and the V segment lost 4 bases, leaving 9 bases of the junction unmatched. The CDR3 here is CASSKGQGSGETQYF. Here the CDR3 DNA reads TGTGCCAGCAGCAAGGGACAGGGTTCTGGCGAGACCCAGTACTTC. The full variable domain, completed using reference TRBV5-4 and TRBJ2-5, is ETGVTQSPTHLIKTRGQQVTLRCSSQSGHNTVSWYQQALGQGPQFIFQYYREEENGRGNFPPRFSGLQFPNYSSELNVNALELDDSALYLCASSKGQGSGETQYFGPGTRLLVL.

In its sample, this clonotype was seen many times. The V call is TRBV19, the J call TRBJ2-6; D remains ambiguous. The CDR3 contains 18 residues. Germline V gene data show CDR1 as LNHDA and CDR2 as SQIVND (reference sequence). Trimming cost V 1 base and J 0 bases, with 13 bases left between them. CDR3 protein: CASSIGFKQPSGANVLTF. The CDR3 region has the DNA TGTGCCAGTAGTATAGGGTTCAAACAGCCCTCTGGGGCCAACGTCCTGACTTTC. Looking up the rest from reference TRBV19 and TRBJ2-6 gives the full variable domain: DGGITQSPKYLFRKEGQNVTLSCEQNLNHDAMYWYRQDPGQGLRLIYYSQIVNDFQKGDIAEGYSVSREKKESFPLTVTSAQKNPTAFYLCASSIGFKQPSGANVLTFGAGSRLTVL.

Concerning this clonotype: One end of the junction fails to match germline, which may point to a read error. The chain combines TRBV7-9 with TRBJ2-7; 7 bases agree with TRBD2. CDR1 is SEHNR, CDR2 FQNEAQ, per germline (reference sequence). This CDR3 has 15 amino acids. The CDR3 sequence is CASSQPAGTTSEQYF. The CDR3, as DNA: TGCGCCAGCAGCCAACCGGCCGGGACTACCTCGGAGCAGTACTTC.

The genes are TRBV7-2 and TRBJ2-7; D is possibly TRBD2 (5 bases). Deletions cut 7 bases from V and 0 bases from J, with 13 bases between. Germline CDR1 reads SGHTA; CDR2 reads FQGNSA. This CDR3 region has 14 residues. CDR3 protein: CASTQPGSSYEQYF. The CDR3 DNA reads as TGTGCCAGCACACAACCGGGAAGCTCCTACGAGCAGTACTTC.

This clonotype was observed at least ten times. It is likely a read error, because the conserved phenylalanine at the end of the CDR3 is missing. The limits of the CDR3 on the DNA are not certain, so only TCRdb's listed CDR3 is given. The V and J genes are TRBV29-1 and TRBJ1-4; the table calls TRBD1, which could not be checked here. Per germline, CDR1 SQVTM and CDR2 ANQGSEA. The CDR3 contains 11 residues when both ends are counted. The CDR3 spells CSVEEGAATVD.

There are many counts of this clonotype. The chain carries TRBV20-1 and TRBJ2-5; a possible D gene is TRBD2 (5 bases). Germline CDR1 and CDR2: DFQATT and SNEGSKA (reference sequence). V was clipped by 5 bases and J by 5 bases, with 9 bases between them. The CDR3 loop spans 11 amino acids. The CDR3 sequence is CSAVTGETQYF. The CDR3 coding sequence is TGCAGTGCTGTGACGGGGGAGACCCAGTACTTC.